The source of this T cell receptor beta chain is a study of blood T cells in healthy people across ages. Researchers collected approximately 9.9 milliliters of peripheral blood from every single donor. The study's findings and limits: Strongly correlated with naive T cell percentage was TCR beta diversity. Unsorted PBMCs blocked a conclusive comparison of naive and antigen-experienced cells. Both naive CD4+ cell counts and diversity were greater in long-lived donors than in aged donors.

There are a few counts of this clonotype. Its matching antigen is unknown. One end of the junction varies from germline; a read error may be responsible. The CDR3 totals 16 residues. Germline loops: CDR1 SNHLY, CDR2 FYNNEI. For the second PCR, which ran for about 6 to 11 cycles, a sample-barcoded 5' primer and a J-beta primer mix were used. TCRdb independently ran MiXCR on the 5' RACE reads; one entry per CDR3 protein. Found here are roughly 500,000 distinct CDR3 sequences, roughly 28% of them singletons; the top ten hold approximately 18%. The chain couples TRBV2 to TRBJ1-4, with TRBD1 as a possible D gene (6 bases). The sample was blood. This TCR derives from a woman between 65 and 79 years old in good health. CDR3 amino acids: CASSAESQARGERLFF. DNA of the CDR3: TGTGCCAGCAGTGCGGAGTCGCAGGCCAGGGGAGAAAGACTGTTTTTT. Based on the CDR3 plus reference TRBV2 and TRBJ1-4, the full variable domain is EPEVTQTPSHQVTQMGQEVILRCVPISNHLYFYWYRQILGQKVEFLVSFYNNEISEKSEIFDDQFSVERPDGSNFTLKIRSTKLEDSAMYFCASSAESQARGERLFFGSGTQLSVL.